The T cell receptor beta chain under discussion was sequenced for a study of cytomegalovirus exposure and HLA in healthy donors. Background on the study: Within the Caucasian-associated ancestry cluster were about 81% of the 350 to 400 genotyped donors. Study-wide findings and caveats: Earlier analysis found most TCR beta V segments productive about 87% or about 30% of the time. In a later analysis, compared with equally common non-associated chains, HLA-associated beta chains were more expanded.

The PCR used 60 Vbeta and 13 Jbeta primers. Some clones are missing from TCRdb's copy, which holds only in-frame ones; the method was immunoSEQ multiplex PCR. The table has some 180,000 clones, approximately 84% seen once. With 4 bases removed from V and 2 bases from J, the gap between germline ends came to 7 bases. The germline V gene encodes CDR1 SNHLY and CDR2 FYNNEI. There are 13 residues in the CDR3. About this clone itself: Its antigen is as yet unknown.

Material for sequencing was PBMCs. This chain uses TRBV2 with TRBJ2-3; maybe TRBD2 (6 bases). This sequence originates from a girl under 18 in good health and CMV-seropositive. CDR3 sequence: CASSGRVTDTQYF. CDR3 DNA sequence: TGTGCCAGCAGTGGGAGGGTCACAGATACGCAGTATTTT.